The sequence of this T cell receptor beta chain was determined in a study of cytomegalovirus exposure and HLA in healthy donors. Study observations and caveats: The authors considered a cluster of highly shared sequence variants likely to be a sequencing artifact. A later analysis showed HLA-associated TCR beta chains outstripping equally common others in clonal expansion. Reportedly, HLA-A and HLA-B alleles of most subjects were accurately predicted from TCR beta. Exclusion applied to some V segments, including TRBV6-2 and TRBV6-3, as they were indistinguishable.

A word on this clone: Its cognate antigen is unknown.

The PCR was carried out with 60 Vbeta primers and 13 Jbeta primers. Generated by immunoSEQ multiplex PCR, the TCRdb table keeps only in-frame clones and is missing some. The sample holds about 280,000 clones; around 90% are singletons and the top ten take about 2%. The V gene's germline CDR1 is WNHNN and CDR2 SYGVQD (reference sequence). The J segment lost 4 bases and the V segment lost 0 bases, leaving 12 bases of the junction unmatched. The CDR3 is 17 amino acids. The source of this sequence is a woman aged 18-29 years in good health and CMV-seronegative. V and J are TRBV10-1 and TRBJ2-7, with 7 nucleotides matching TRBD1. The material sequenced was PBMCs. CDR3 loop: CASSESGTVEYPYEQYF. The CDR3 bases are TGCGCCAGCAGTGAGTCTGGGACAGTTGAATATCCTTACGAGCAGTACTTC.